The 22 T cell receptor beta chains reported below all come from one sample, sequenced in a study of regulatory and conventional T cells in RAG deficiency. The sorted conventional CD4+ T cells were CD25-low and CD127-high, with genomic DNA sequenced. Produced via immunoSEQ multiplex PCR; TCRdb's table is partial and in-frame only. The sample has 20,000 to 25,000 clones; roughly 93% are singletons. The sample also formed part of further work on regulatory T cells. From that second work: Primers: 52 TRBV forward and 13 TRBJ reverse.

The source material was CD4+ T cells sorted from blood. The source of these receptors is a human donor in good health.

The V and J genes are TRBV5-1 and TRBJ2-2; D uncertain. Trimming stripped 0 bases from V and 1 base from J, with 7 bases between. Germline assignment: CDR1 SGHRS and CDR2 YFSETQ. CDR3 size: 15 residues. The CDR3 DNA reads TGCGCCAGCAGCTTGGACCCGGGGAACACCGGGGAGCTGTTTTTT. The encoded protein is CASSLDPGNTGELFF.

The chain links TRBV5-6 to TRBJ2-7, with no clear D. Germline CDR1 and CDR2: SGHDT and YYEEEE. V was cut by 4 bases and J by 3 bases, with 11 bases left in between. The CDR3 spans 13 residues. The DNA for the CDR3 is TGTGCCAGCAGCCGTTCATCTAACTACGAGCAGTACTTC. Translation gives CASSRSSNYEQYF. Full variable domain (missing parts from reference TRBV5-6 and TRBJ2-7): DAGVTQSPTHLIKTRGQQVTLRCSPKSGHDTVSWYQQALGQGPQFIFQYYEEEERQRGNFPDRFSGHQFPNYSSELNVNALLLGDSALYLCASSRSSNYEQYFGPGTRLTVT.

This clone was recorded only once. This chain uses TRBV12-5 with TRBJ2-2, with D possibly matching TRBD2 (5 bases). Looked up from germline, CDR1 is LGHNT and CDR2 is FRNRAP. Trimming shortened V by 0 bases and J by 3 bases, and 11 bases separated the two germline ends. CDR3 length: 16 residues. The CDR3 here is CASGLVREGYTGELFF. The CDR3 coding sequence is TGTGCTAGTGGTTTGGTACGGGAAGGGTACACCGGGGAGCTGTTTTTT.

J is TRBJ2-2 and V is TRBV6-1, with 10 bases aligning to TRBD1. The CDR3 is made up of 15 amino acids. Germline V gene sequence: CDR1 MNHNS, CDR2 SASEGT. After removal of 10 bases from V and 3 bases from J, the junction contained 8 bases not matched to a gene. CDR3 protein: CATRQGAYDTGELFF. The DNA of the CDR3 is TGTGCCACCCGACAGGGGGCCTATGACACCGGGGAGCTGTTTTTT.

V is TRBV6-1 and J is TRBJ2-7; 7 bases align to TRBD2. CDR1 MNHNS and CDR2 SASEGT come from the germline V gene. V was clipped by 6 bases and J by 0 bases; unmatched bases: 5. This CDR3 has 14 residues. As DNA, the CDR3 is TGTGCCAGCAGGTCGGGAGGCGTCTCCTACGAGCAGTACTTC. Protein: CASRSGGVSYEQYF.

The chain combines TRBV5-3 with TRBJ2-7; D unresolved. TRBV5-3 is classed as an ORF, of uncertain function. The CDR3 loop spans 15 amino acids. Trimming removed 3 bases at V and 3 bases at J, with 16 bases between. The CDR3 spells CARSYSLQWHYEQYF. CDR3 coding DNA: TGTGCCAGAAGCTATAGCCTACAGTGGCACTACGAGCAGTACTTC.

V gene TRBV6-5 combines with J gene TRBJ2-3; weak D call: TRBD2 (5 bases). The ends were cut back, 7 bases at V and 0 bases at J, with 14 bases in the middle. Germline V gene lookup returns CDR1 MNHEY and CDR2 SVGAGI. The CDR3 covers 15 residues. CDR3 nucleotide sequence: TGTGCCAGCACCGAGGGAGAGGTTAGCACAGATACGCAGTATTTT. Translated: CASTEGEVSTDTQYF.

V and J are TRBV7-9 and TRBJ1-2; 10 nucleotides match TRBD1. Germline CDR1 reads SEHNR; CDR2 reads FQNEAQ (reference sequence). This CDR3 is 14 amino acids long. After removal of 4 bases from V and 7 bases from J, the junction contained 6 bases not matched to a gene. CDR3 coding DNA: TGTGCCAGCAGCTCCCGACAGGGGGCAAGTGGCTACACCTTC. Its translation is CASSSRQGASGYTF.

The V call is TRBV5-1, the J call TRBJ1-1; TRBD1 might be the D (5 bases). CDR3 length equals 14 residues. Germline V lookup: CDR1 SGHRS, CDR2 YFSETQ. V lost 4 bases and J lost 4, with 14 bases in between. The CDR3 protein is CASSAGLPGTEAFF. In DNA form, the CDR3 reads TGCGCCAGCAGCGCGGGACTCCCTGGCACTGAAGCTTTCTTT.

The CDR3 spells CASSPVWSAYNEQFF. The CDR3, as DNA: TGTGCCAGCTCACCGGTTTGGTCGGCGTACAATGAGCAGTTCTTC. The chain is built from TRBV18 and TRBJ2-1; D gene ambiguous. Trimming left V 3 bases short and J 4 bases short, with 13 bases between. Germline loops: CDR1 KGHSH, CDR2 LQKENI. The CDR3 length is 15 residues.

This rearrangement joins TRBV11-3 to TRBJ2-7; 9 bases are shared with TRBD1. Per the germline V gene, CDR1 is SGHNT and CDR2 is YENEEA. CDR3 length equals 15 residues. V lost 5 bases to trimming and J lost 4 bases; unmatched junction nucleotides: 9. This CDR3 reads CASSPRGQGPYEQYF. The CDR3 DNA reads TGTGCCAGCAGCCCGCGAGGACAGGGGCCATACGAGCAGTACTTC.

J is TRBJ2-3 and V is TRBV5-1; 7 bases fit TRBD1. This CDR3 has 14 residues. Looked up from germline, CDR1 is SGHRS and CDR2 is YFSETQ. V gave up 6 bases and J gave up 5 bases; unmatched junction bases: 9. The CDR3 spells CASNIQGSRDTQYF. CDR3 sequence (DNA): TGCGCCAGCAACATACAGGGGTCAAGAGATACGCAGTATTTT.

The chain is built from TRBV9 and TRBJ1-6; D might be TRBD1 (5 bases). V lost 4 bases to trimming and J lost 0 bases, with 14 bases between them. Germline loops: CDR1 SGDLS, CDR2 YYNGEE. The CDR3 runs to 17 residues. The DNA for the CDR3 is TGTGCCAGCAGCCCACCGGGACTGAGCTCCTATAATTCACCCCTCCACTTT. The encoded protein is CASSPPGLSSYNSPLHF.

The chain combines TRBV19 with TRBJ1-2; 10 nucleotides match TRBD1. The length of the CDR3 is 17 residues. The trim removed 3 bases at V and 0 bases at J, leaving 7 bases unmatched. Germline V CDR1 and CDR2: LNHDA, SQIVND (reference sequence). As DNA, the CDR3 is TGTGCCAGTAGTATGCCGGGACAGGGGATAGCTAACTATGGCTACACCTTC. Protein: CASSMPGQGIANYGYTF.

The gene calls are TRBV4-2 and TRBJ2-1; D is undetermined. The V end lost 4 bases, the J end lost 6 bases, and 7 bases lay between the germline ends. CDR1 is LGHNA and CDR2 is YNFKEQ in the germline V gene. The CDR3 contains 12 residues. CDR3 nucleotides: TGTGCCAGCAGCCGGGTCAGCAATGAGCAGTTCTTC. Its translation is CASSRVSNEQFF.

The rearrangement joins TRBV10-2 to TRBJ1-6; 7 positions agree with TRBD1. Trimming took 7 bases from V and 8 from J; bases not matched to a gene: 8. The CDR3 is 14 amino acids. The germline V gene encodes CDR1 WSHSY and CDR2 SAAADI. This CDR3 is CASTRRGLDSPLHF. The DNA for the CDR3 is TGCGCCAGCACCAGAAGGGGGCTTGATTCACCCCTCCACTTT.

This chain connects TRBV30 to TRBJ2-2; D is undetermined. Trimming pared 2 bases from V and 6 bases from J, leaving 13 bases between. CDR3 length equals 14 residues. The germline gives CDR1 GTSNPN, CDR2 SVGIG (reference sequence). CDR3 nucleotides: TGTGCCTGGAGTAGTCTGACTCGGGCCGGGGAGCTGTTTTTT. It codes for CAWSSLTRAGELFF.

Comment on this clone: Relative to the germline gene, one junction end is altered; a read error may explain this. The chain carries TRBV7-9 and TRBJ2-7; D is undetermined. CDR3 length: 15 amino acids. Germline V gives CDR1 SEHNR, CDR2 FQNEAQ (reference sequence). The CDR3 sequence: CASSSMTGRLGLNHF. In DNA form, the CDR3 reads TGTGCCAGCAGCTCTATGACCGGGCGGTTAGGATTAAACCACTTC.

The chain employs TRBV11-2 and TRBJ1-2; 7 positions match TRBD1. With V trimmed by 5 bases and J by 7 bases, 7 bases remained unmatched. The CDR3 sequence is 13 residues long. Germline V lookup: CDR1 SGHAT, CDR2 FQNNGV. CDR3 amino acids: CASSGTATTGYTF. The DNA of the CDR3 is TGTGCCAGCAGCGGGACAGCCACTACTGGCTACACCTTC.

This sequence joins TRBV7-9 and TRBJ1-6; 7 bases agree with TRBD1. The germline V gene encodes CDR1 SEHNR and CDR2 FQNEAQ (reference sequence). The V gene end was trimmed by 1 base and the J gene end by 7 bases; junction bases not matched to a gene: 4. This CDR3 region has 15 residues. The CDR3 sequence is CASSLDAGGNSPLHF. For the CDR3, the DNA is TGTGCCAGCAGCTTAGACGCAGGGGGGAATTCACCCCTCCACTTT.

The CDR3 DNA is TGTGCCAGCAGTTTACGAGAGACCCAGTACTTC. The encoded protein is CASSLRETQYF. This chain links TRBV28 with TRBJ2-5, with unresolved D. This CDR3 is built from 11 residues. V lost 2 bases to trimming and J lost 4 bases, with 2 bases between them. The germline V gene has CDR1 MDHEN and CDR2 SYDVKM.

V is TRBV9 and J is TRBJ2-2, with a tentative D call TRBD2 (6 bases). CDR1 SGDLS and CDR2 YYNGEE come from the germline V gene. V shed 0 bases and J shed 6 bases, with 12 bases lying between them. The CDR3 is 15 amino acids. The CDR3 region is CASSVDGSTSGELFF. The CDR3 region has the DNA TGTGCCAGCAGCGTAGACGGGAGCACCTCCGGGGAGCTGTTTTTT. Full variable domain (rest looked up from reference TRBV9 and TRBJ2-2): DSGVTQTPKHLITATGQRVTLRCSPRSGDLSVYWYQQSLDQGLQFLIQYYNGEERAKGNILERFSAQQFPDLHSELNLSSLELGDSALYFCASSVDGSTSGELFFGEGSRLTVL.